This T cell receptor (beta chain) was recovered during a study of T cell responses to AZD1222 COVID-19 vaccine. Study-wide results and caveats: Nearly half of spike-specific TCRs reportedly target variant regions that are unmutated in the B.1.351 and B.1.1.7 variants. Donors skewed white British and female; clonal diversity was possibly underestimated.

Using immunoSEQ multiplex PCR, the repertoire was profiled, and TCRdb retains in-frame clones only, with some absent. The sample has some 99,000 clones, 65% to 85% seen once. A remark on this clone: Its antigen remains unknown.

The TCR was taken from an adult who received the AZD1222 COVID-19 vaccine. The sequenced sample was peripheral blood, obtained 28 days after the second AZD1222 dose.

CDR3 in amino acids: CASSSRNQETQYF. The DNA for the CDR3 is TGTGCCAGCAGCTCGAGGAACCAAGAGACCCAGTACTTC. The chain couples TRBV7-3 to TRBJ2-5; unclear D gene. Trimming pared 4 bases from V and 0 bases from J, leaving 6 bases between. CDR1 is SGHTA and CDR2 is FQGTGA in the germline V gene. This CDR3 is 13 amino acids long.